This TCR beta chain was recorded in a study of T-cell memory formation after mild COVID-19 (dated by TCRdb to the early 2020s). Turning to the overall study: TCR sequence clusters from the two donors were found to be largely donor specific. In a couple of donors, T-cell clones that expanded and contracted after mild COVID-19 were followed by sequencing TCRalpha and TCRbeta repertoires longitudinally. Two young, previously healthy adult volunteers, one female and one male, were included in the cohort. What the study reported, not specific to this receptor: Whether the second-wave clones peaking on day 37 were SARS-CoV-2 specific was not confirmed. Only a couple of mild cases were covered by the study, and larger cohorts that include severe cases with pre-infection samples were considered necessary. The detection of some responding clones in pre-infection memory suggests that pre-existing cross-reactive memory T cells joined the SARS-CoV-2 response. Clones that contracted from day 15 to 85 showed balanced CD4/CD8 phenotypes, whereas a second wave of clones that expanded from day 15 to 37 leaned towards CD4+. Contracting CD4+ clones were found mainly in CM and EM memory subsets, while CD8+ clones were enriched in EMRA.

Data came from an Illumina NovaSeq 6000. TCRalpha and TCRbeta cDNA libraries were built by 5'RACE with constant-segment primers, adding sample barcodes and unique molecular identifiers. Trizol reagent was used to extract RNA from every sample. The libraries were amplified in two PCR steps, and the second step added a second sample barcode and Illumina TruSeq adapters. Sequencing of the libraries was done on an Illumina NovaSeq, producing 2 x 150 bp paired-end reads. On the study's bioinformatics: With migec v1.2.7, reads were demultiplexed and then collapsed into UMI-guided consensus sequences. Using mixcr v2.1.11, the UMI consensuses were aligned to TRA and TRB V and J templates and assembled into clonotypes. Clonotypes were classified as expanded or contracted when called significant by both edgeR and NoisET, with noise models trained on biological replicates. For edgeR calls, the thresholds were a false discovery rate-adjusted p below 0.01 and a log2 fold-change of 1. As an exploratory analysis of dynamics, max-normalized trajectories of the 1000 most abundant clonotypes were examined by PCA with hierarchical clustering. Separately sequenced CD4+ and CD8+ repertoires were used to assign a CD4 or CD8 phenotype to each responding clone. TCRdb cleaned the public reads at Q25 with fastp, built clones with MiXCR and kept in-frame beta chains. Rows merge per CDR3 protein into single entries with the most common DNA and genes. TCRdb, rather than the study authors, made the V and J calls. This sample has 450,000 or so distinct CDR3 sequences in its table, and around 20% of those were observed once. The biggest ten clones account for roughly 8.4% of the sample.

This clonotype was detected a few times. The specificity of this receptor is unknown. No per-base quality is available; no much larger clone lies one base away. Ficoll-Paque density gradient centrifugation was used to isolate PBMCs. CDR1 SGHVS and CDR2 FQNEAQ are derived from the germline V gene. Spanning cysteine to phenylalanine, the CDR3 consists of 16 amino acids. Just the 48-base CDR3 DNA is kept, in frame starting at base 1. The junction shows trimming of 0 bases on V and 6 bases on J, plus 16 bases between the germline ends. Sequencing was carried out using PBMCs or a T cell subset sorted from them (not recorded which). This sequence uses TRBV7-8 and TRBJ2-3, and perhaps TRBD1 as D gene, on 6 matching bases. The sequence derives from an adult woman who had mild COVID-19 (a few samples of this study predate the infection). The sample titles of this study are shuffled in the database, so cell type and time point are left out; the donor was told from shared clones. The CDR3 corresponds to CASSLAMTGRGDTQYF. At the DNA level, the sequence is TGTGCCAGCAGCTTAGCCATGACAGGCCGTGGGGATACGCAGTATTTT.